This T cell receptor beta chain is drawn from a study of human T cells and chemical hapten exposure. Regarding time point: patch test 1, 2 weeks after DPC sensitization. As to treatment: therapeutic diphenylcyclopropenone sensitization with weekly scalp DPC. This clonotype has a handful of counts. TCRdb re-called the RACE reads through MiXCR, storing one row per CDR3 protein. The sample includes under 130,000 distinct CDR3 sequences, more than 9.5% of them seen just once. CDR1 and CDR2 (germline): SGHTA, FQGNSA. The CDR3 spans 14 residues. V was shortened by 3 bases and J by 6 bases, with 13 bases between the two germline ends.

Sequences were derived from whole blood, sampled in connection with sensitization to the hapten diphenylcyclopropenone (DPC). This receptor was obtained from a woman aged 40 to 55 with alopecia areata. Some clones in this sample may be carry-over from other donors' samples. The chain joins TRBV7-2 to TRBJ2-3, with D possibly being TRBD2 (7 bases). CDR3 protein: CASSFTGGFDTQYF. As DNA, the CDR3 is TGTGCCAGCAGCTTTACGGGGGGCTTTGATACGCAGTATTTT.